This T cell receptor (beta chain) was identified during a study of T cells in Graves' hyperthyroidism and ophthalmopathy (dated by TCRdb to between 2019 and 2020). About the investigation overall: Peripheral blood samples were taken at initial diagnosis, before any treatment was given. TCR V-J signatures able to tell the groups apart were searched for in a discovery cohort of 100 patients, of whom over 40 had Graves' ophthalmopathy and about 55 had stable Graves' hyperthyroidism. Prospective prediction of ophthalmopathy was tested in an independent validation cohort of some 19 hyperthyroidism patients and approximately 17 patients who later progressed to ophthalmopathy. The roughly 91 discovery patients were randomly divided into training and test sets at a 7:3 ratio. In addition, the study compared T-cell repertoires in thyroid tissue and in blood from 6 or 7 Graves' hyperthyroidism patients. After sampling, hyperthyroidism patients received methimazole starting at 30 mg daily, and ophthalmopathy patients received high-dose intravenous methylprednisolone. The paper reports TCR Vbeta CDR3 sequencing of roughly 140 peripheral blood samples: 40 to 45 ophthalmopathy, under 80 hyperthyroidism and around 17 progressor patients.

The TCR beta CDR3 regions were amplified from RNA transcripts. For the first round of RT-PCR on the TCR CDR3, the HTBI primer set was used together with the Qiagen OneStep RT-PCR kit. Libraries were constructed in a second round of multiplex PCR, after which size selection and purification were performed. The libraries were sequenced on an Illumina HiSeq2000 using paired-end 100 bp reads. The authors' analysis ran thus. SOAPnuke was used to process the raw data, removing reads that contained adapters or uncalled bases, had a mean Phred below 15, or lacked an exact match to the constant primer or identifier. COPE v1.2.5 was used to merge the high-quality paired reads, and each unique nucleotide sequence was defined as a clonotype. MiTCR v1.1 was used to align the clonotypes against IMGT TRBV, TRBD and TRBJ reference segments. Only V-J combinations with frequency above 0.0001, covering roughly 99% of repertoires, were analysed. The TCS score was defined as the ratio of F50 (clonal expansion) to E x V (chaos), calculated using BLOSUM62-based TCRdist between CDR3 peptides within each V-J. Welch's t-statistics and random forest reduced several hundred V-J features to roughly 13, which were used in a naive Bayes classifier (R e1071). The public reads were reprocessed in TCRdb via fastp at Q25 and MiXCR, keeping in-frame beta chains. When rows share a CDR3 protein, they turn into one entry using the most common DNA and genes. The V and J calls, along with clone size, are taken from TCRdb and not from the paper's own processing. A total of about 710,000 distinct CDR3 sequences appear in this sample, less than 20% of them only once. Under 9.5% of the sample belongs to the ten largest clones.

The paper as a whole reports these results and caveats: In cross-validation, a model built on a 13 V-J signature told ophthalmopathy apart from stable hyperthyroidism with 85% to 90% sensitivity and about 81% specificity, and in testing the same model reached 80%/75%. No statistical method was used to set the sample size in advance, and investigators knew the group allocation. In validation, progression to ophthalmopathy was predicted by the model with 65% to 71% sensitivity and 72% to 85% specificity, a median of about 6 months before onset. Blood samples also contained most of the expanded thyroid clonotypes (frequency above 0.001), which suggests that blood repertoires may reflect thyroid immune responses.

This clonotype was counted ten times or more. The clone's antigen remains unknown. Base quality data are lacking; no much larger clone is found one base away. The CDR3 measures 16 amino acids from cysteine to phenylalanine. Only the CDR3 DNA is retained, 48 bases long and in frame from the first base. The germline V gene supplies CDR1 KGHSH and CDR2 LQKENI. V loses 2 bases, J loses 0 bases, and the germline ends lie 11 bases apart. Graves' hyperthyroidism was defined as stable when no progression to ophthalmopathy occurred over 18 months of follow-up. Hyperthyroidism patients were newly diagnosed, with disease duration under 2 months, and aged 18 to 65 years. Patients with uncontrolled infections, other autoimmune diseases, pregnancy or lactation were excluded. Diagnoses were established on the basis of clinical symptoms, serum thyroxine and TRAb, thyroid ultrasound, and orbital computed tomography. Ficoll-Paque density gradient centrifugation was used to isolate PBMCs from 10 ml of fresh peripheral blood. Total RNA was extracted with Trizol reagent, and quality was checked on an Agilent 2100 Bioanalyzer.

This TCR derives from a man aged 18-30 years with Graves' hyperthyroidism. The rearranged chain carries TRBV18 and TRBJ1-3; the D gene remains uncertain. Sequencing was performed on blood. The CDR3 here reads CASSPGSPNSGNTIYF. DNA sequence: TGTGCCAGCTCACCAGGTTCCCCCAACTCTGGAAACACCATATATTTT.